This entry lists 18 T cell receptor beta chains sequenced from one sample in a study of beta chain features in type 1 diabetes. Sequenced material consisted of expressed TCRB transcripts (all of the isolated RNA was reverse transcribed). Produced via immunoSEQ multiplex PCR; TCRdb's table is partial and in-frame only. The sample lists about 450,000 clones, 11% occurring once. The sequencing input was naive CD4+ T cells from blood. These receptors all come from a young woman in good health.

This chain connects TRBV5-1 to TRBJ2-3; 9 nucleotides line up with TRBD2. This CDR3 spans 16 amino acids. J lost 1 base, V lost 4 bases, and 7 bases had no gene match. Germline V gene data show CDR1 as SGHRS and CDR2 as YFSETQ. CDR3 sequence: CASSLGRTSGTDTQYF. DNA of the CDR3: TGCGCCAGCAGCCTGGGAAGGACTAGCGGCACAGATACGCAGTATTTT.

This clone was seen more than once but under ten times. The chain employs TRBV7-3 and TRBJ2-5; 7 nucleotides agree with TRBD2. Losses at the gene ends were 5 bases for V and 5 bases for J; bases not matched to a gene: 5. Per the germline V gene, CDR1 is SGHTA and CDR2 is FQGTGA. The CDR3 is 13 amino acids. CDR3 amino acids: CASSPRTRETQYF. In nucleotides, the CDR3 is TGTGCCAGCAGCCCCAGGACTAGGGAGACCCAGTACTTC.

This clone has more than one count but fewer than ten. This CDR3 reads CASSAYRDRAYNEQFF. The CDR3 coding sequence is TGTGCCAGCAGCGCTTACCGGGACAGGGCCTACAATGAGCAGTTCTTC. This chain uses TRBV7-8 with TRBJ2-1; TRBD1 agrees at 9 bases. This CDR3 is built from 16 residues. Trimming removed 5 bases from V and 2 bases from J; junction bases left unmatched: 7. CDR1 and CDR2 from the germline V gene are SGHVS and FQNEAQ.

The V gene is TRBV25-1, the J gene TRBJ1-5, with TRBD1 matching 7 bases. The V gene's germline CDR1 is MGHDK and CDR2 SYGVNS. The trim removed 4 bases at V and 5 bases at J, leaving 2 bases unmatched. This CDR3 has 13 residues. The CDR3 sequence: CASSGDSYQPQHF. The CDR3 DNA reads TGTGCCAGCAGTGGGGACAGTTATCAGCCCCAGCATTTT.

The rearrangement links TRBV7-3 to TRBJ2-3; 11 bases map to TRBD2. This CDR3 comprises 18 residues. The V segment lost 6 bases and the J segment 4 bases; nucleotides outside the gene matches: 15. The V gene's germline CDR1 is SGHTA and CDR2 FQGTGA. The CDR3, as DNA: TGTGCCAGCAGTCAAGGTCTCCTAGCGGGAGGTGGGGCAGATACGCAGTATTTT. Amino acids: CASSQGLLAGGGADTQYF.

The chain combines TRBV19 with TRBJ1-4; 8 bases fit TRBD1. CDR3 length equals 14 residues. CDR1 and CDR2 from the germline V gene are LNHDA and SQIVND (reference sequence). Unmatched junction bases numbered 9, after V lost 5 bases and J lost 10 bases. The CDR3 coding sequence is TGTGCCAGTAGTGCCGGGACAGGCAGCAGAAAACTGTTTTTT. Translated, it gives CASSAGTGSRKLFF.

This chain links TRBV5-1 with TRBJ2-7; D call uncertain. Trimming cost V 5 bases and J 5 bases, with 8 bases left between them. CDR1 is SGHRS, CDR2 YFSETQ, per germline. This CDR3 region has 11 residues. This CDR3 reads CASRLGNEQYF. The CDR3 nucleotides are TGCGCCAGCAGGTTAGGGAACGAGCAGTACTTC. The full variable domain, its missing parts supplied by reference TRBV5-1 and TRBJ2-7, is KAGVTQTPRYLIKTRGQQVTLSCSPISGHRSVSWYQQTPGQGLQFLFEYFSETQRNKGNFPGRFSGRQFSNSRSEMNVSTLELGDSALYLCASRLGNEQYFGPGTRLTVT.

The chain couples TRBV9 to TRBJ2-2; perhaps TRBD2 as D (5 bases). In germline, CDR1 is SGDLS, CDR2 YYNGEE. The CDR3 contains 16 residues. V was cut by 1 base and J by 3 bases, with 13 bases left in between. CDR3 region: CASSVLSGEYTGELFF. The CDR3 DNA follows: TGTGCCAGCAGCGTATTGAGCGGAGAATACACCGGGGAGCTGTTTTTT.

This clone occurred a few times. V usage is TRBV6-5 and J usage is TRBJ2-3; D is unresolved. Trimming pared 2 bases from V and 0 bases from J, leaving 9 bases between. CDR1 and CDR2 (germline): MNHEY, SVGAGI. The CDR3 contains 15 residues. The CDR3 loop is CASSYSQTSTDTQYF. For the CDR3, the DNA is TGTGCCAGCAGTTACAGCCAAACTAGCACAGATACGCAGTATTTT.

The CDR3 loop reads CASSPGSGGYTF. The DNA for the CDR3 is TGTGCCAGCAGTCCAGGGTCCGGTGGCTACACCTTC. This sequence joins TRBV2 and TRBJ1-2, with D maybe TRBD1 (5 bases). The CDR3 consists of 12 residues. V lost 5 bases and J 7 bases, leaving 11 bases between the germline ends. Per the germline V gene, CDR1 is SNHLY and CDR2 is FYNNEI.

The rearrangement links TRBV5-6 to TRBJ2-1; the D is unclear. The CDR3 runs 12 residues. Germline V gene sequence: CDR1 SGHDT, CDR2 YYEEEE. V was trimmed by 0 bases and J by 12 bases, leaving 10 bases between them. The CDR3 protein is CASSLVGVGQFF. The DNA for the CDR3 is TGTGCCAGCAGCTTGGTAGGCGTGGGGCAGTTCTTC.

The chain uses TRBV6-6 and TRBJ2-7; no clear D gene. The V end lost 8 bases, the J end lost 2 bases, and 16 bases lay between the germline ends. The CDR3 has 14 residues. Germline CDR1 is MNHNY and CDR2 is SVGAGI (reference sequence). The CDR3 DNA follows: TGTGCCAGCCGCGCGGCACAGAGTGCCTACGAGCAGTACTTC. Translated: CASRAAQSAYEQYF.

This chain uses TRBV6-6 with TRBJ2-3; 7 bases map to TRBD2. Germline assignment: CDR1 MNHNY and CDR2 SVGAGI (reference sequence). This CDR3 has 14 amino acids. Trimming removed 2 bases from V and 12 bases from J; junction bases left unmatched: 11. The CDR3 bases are TGTGCCAGCAGTTACACAGCGGGCCTAGCGGTCCAGTATTTT. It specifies CASSYTAGLAVQYF.

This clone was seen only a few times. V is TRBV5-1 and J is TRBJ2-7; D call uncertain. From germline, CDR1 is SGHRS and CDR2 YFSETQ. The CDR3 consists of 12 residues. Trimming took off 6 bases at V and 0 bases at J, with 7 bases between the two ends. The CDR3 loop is CASILLSYEQYV. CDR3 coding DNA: TGCGCCAGCATCTTACTCTCCTACGAGCAGTACGTC.

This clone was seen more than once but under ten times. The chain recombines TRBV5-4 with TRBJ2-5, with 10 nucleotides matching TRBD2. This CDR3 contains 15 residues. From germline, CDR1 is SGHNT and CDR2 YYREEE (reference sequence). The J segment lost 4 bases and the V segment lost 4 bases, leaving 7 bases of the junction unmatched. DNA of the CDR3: TGTGCCAGCAGCATCGCTAGCGGGAGTGTAGAGACCCAGTACTTC. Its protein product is CASSIASGSVETQYF.

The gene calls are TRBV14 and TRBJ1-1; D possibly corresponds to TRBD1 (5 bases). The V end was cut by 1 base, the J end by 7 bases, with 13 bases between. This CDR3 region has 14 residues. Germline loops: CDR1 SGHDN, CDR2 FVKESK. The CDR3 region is CASSQGSGLLEAFF. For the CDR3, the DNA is TGTGCCAGCAGCCAAGGTTCAGGGCTTCTTGAAGCTTTCTTT. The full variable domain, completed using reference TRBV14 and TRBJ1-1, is EAGVTQFPSHSVIEKGQTVTLRCDPISGHDNLYWYRRVMGKEIKFLLHFVKESKQDESGMPNNRFLAERTGGTYSTLKVQPAELEDSGVYFCASSQGSGLLEAFFGQGTRLTVV.

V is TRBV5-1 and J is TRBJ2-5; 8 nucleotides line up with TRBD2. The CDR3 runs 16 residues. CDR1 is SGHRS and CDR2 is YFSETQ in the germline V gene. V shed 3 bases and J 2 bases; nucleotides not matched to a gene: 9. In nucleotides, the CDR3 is TGCGCCAGCAGCTGGAGCCTCCCGGGGGGGCAAGAGACCCAGTACTTC. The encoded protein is CASSWSLPGGQETQYF.

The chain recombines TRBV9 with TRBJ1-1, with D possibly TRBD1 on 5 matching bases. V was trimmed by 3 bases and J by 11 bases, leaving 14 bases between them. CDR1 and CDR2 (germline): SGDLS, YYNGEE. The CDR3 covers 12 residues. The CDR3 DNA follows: TGTGCCAGCAGCGCGCAACAGGTTCCGGCTTTCTTT. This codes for CASSAQQVPAFF.